The 5 T cell receptor beta chains given below trace back to one sample, sequenced in a study of post-analysis software for immune sequencing data. Unique molecular identifiers were built into the TCR beta cDNA libraries. TCRdb fed the PCR reads into MiXCR, producing one record per CDR3 protein. This table has 740,000 or so distinct CDR3 sequences, 53% appearing once. Study-level points and caveats: Higher frequency in patients than in controls was seen for roughly five TRBV segments, with TRBV5-6, TRBV5-1 and TRBV20-1 among them.

These receptors have no known antigen. The specimen sequenced was blood. These receptors were taken from a girl between 5 and 17 years old with multiple sclerosis.

Only one count was recorded for this clonotype. The chain has TRBV29-1 and TRBJ2-1; 11 bases line up with TRBD2. The CDR3 loop spans 14 amino acids. V shed 3 bases and J 8 bases; nucleotides not matched to a gene: 6. Germline V gene sequence: CDR1 SQVTM, CDR2 ANQGSEA. The CDR3 reads CSVEKTSGMYEQFF. In DNA, the CDR3 is TGCAGCGTTGAGAAGACTAGCGGGATGTATGAGCAGTTCTTC.

The sample holds a few counts of this clonotype. The genes are TRBV2 and TRBJ1-2, with unresolved D. Germline CDR1 reads SNHLY; CDR2 reads FYNNEI. This CDR3 contains 15 residues. Deletions cut 2 bases from V and 3 bases from J, with 13 bases between. Here the CDR3 reads CASSEYGQRYYGYTF. CDR3 nucleotide sequence: TGTGCCAGCAGTGAATATGGCCAGAGGTACTATGGCTACACCTTC. Variable domain in full (rest from reference TRBV2 and TRBJ1-2): EPEVTQTPSHQVTQMGQEVILRCVPISNHLYFYWYRQILGQKVEFLVSFYNNEISEKSEIFDDQFSVERPDGSNFTLKIRSTKLEDSAMYFCASSEYGQRYYGYTFGSGTRLTVV.

This clonotype turned up a few times. V gene TRBV12-3 or TRBV12-4 combines with J gene TRBJ2-7; perhaps TRBD2 as D (6 bases). The DNA end lines up better with TRBJ2-4; the J call may be wrong. The CDR3 extends over 15 amino acids. The CDR3 DNA sequence: TGTGCCAGCAGTACGAGCGGGTCCGACAAAAACATTCAGTACTTC. Encoded protein: CASSTSGSDKNIQYF.

There are a few counts of this clonotype. The genes are TRBV29-1 and TRBJ2-1, with 7 bases fitting TRBD2. Germline assignment: CDR1 SQVTM and CDR2 ANQGSEA. This CDR3 spans 15 amino acids. Trimming cost V 4 bases and J 4 bases; bases outside gene matches: 10. The CDR3 protein is CSVGHRLADYNEQFF. CDR3 nucleotides: TGCAGCGTTGGCCACAGACTAGCTGATTACAATGAGCAGTTCTTC.

This clonotype was picked up a small number of times. This chain uses TRBV15 with TRBJ2-3; TRBD1 aligns across 8 bases. The CDR3 is 13 amino acids. From germline, CDR1 is LNHNV and CDR2 YYDKDF (reference sequence). V shed 6 bases, J shed 3 bases, and the junction held 2 bases outside the gene matches. CDR3 in DNA: TGTGCCACCAGTCAGGGGGCGACAGATACGCAGTATTTT. Residues: CATSQGATDTQYF.